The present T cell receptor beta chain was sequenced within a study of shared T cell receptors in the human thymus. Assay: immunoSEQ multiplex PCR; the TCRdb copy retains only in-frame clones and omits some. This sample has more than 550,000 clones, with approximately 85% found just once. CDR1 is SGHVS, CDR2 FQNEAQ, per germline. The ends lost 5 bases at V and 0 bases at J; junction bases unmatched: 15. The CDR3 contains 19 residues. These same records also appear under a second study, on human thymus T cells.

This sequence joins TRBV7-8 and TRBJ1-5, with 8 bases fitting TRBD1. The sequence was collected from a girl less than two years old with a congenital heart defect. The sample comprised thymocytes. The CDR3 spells CASSVHRGKWNYSNQPQHF. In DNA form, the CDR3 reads TGTGCCAGCAGCGTCCACAGGGGGAAATGGAATTATAGCAATCAGCCCCAGCATTTT.